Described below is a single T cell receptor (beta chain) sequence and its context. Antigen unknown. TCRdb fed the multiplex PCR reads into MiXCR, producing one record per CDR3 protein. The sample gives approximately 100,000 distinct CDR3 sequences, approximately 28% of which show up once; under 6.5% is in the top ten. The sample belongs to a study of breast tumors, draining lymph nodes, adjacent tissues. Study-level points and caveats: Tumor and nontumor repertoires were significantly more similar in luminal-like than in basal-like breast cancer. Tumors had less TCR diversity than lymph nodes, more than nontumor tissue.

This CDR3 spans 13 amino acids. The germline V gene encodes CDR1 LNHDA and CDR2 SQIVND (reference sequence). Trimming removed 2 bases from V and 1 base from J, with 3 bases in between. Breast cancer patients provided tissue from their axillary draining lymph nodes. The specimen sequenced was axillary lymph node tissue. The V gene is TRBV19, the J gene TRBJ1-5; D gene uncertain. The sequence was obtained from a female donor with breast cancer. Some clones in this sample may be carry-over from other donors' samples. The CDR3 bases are TGTGCCAGTAGTATAAAGAGCAATCAGCCCCAGCATTTT. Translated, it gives CASSIKSNQPQHF.